This T cell receptor beta chain was sequenced during a study of cytomegalovirus exposure and HLA in healthy donors. 13 Jbeta primers and 60 Vbeta primers were used for the PCR. Profiling relied on immunoSEQ multiplex PCR, and the TCRdb table lists in-frame clones only, not all of them. Of 150,000 to 250,000 clones in the sample, around 80% are singletons; the top ten hold about 4.4%. A note on this clone: Its specificity is unknown.

Study-wide results and caveats: Cytomegalovirus association was assigned to around 150 TCR beta chains. In a later analysis, across HLA loci, associated TCR counts were highest for DRB1, lowest for HLA-C. An Asian-associated ancestry cluster reportedly showed fewer N-insertions than the approximately 650-donor mean in a later analysis. Most of the CMV-associated TCR beta chains (in a later analysis) appeared to be HLA-restricted.

Germline CDR1 MNHNS, CDR2 SASEGT. V was cut by 7 bases and J by 5 bases, with 18 bases left in between. This CDR3 spans 14 amino acids. The chain has TRBV6-1 and TRBJ2-7, with a possible D match to TRBD2 (5 bases). This clonotype was sampled from a woman aged 30 to 39 in good health and CMV-seropositive. The sequenced sample consisted of PBMCs. The CDR3 DNA is TGTGCCAGCATCGTCCGGGGTGATAAGAACGAGCAGTACTTC. Protein: CASIVRGDKNEQYF.